This TCR beta chain derives from a study of blood T cells in healthy people across ages. Per germline, CDR1 SQVTM and CDR2 ANQGSEA. The CDR3 has 12 amino acids. This clonotype was detected a few times. The authors ran a second PCR of about 7 to 12 cycles using a sample-barcoded 5' primer and a J-beta primer mix. The template-switch adaptor, which had 12 random nucleotides, put a tag on each cDNA molecule. Every individual sample yielded 2.5 million or more paired-end reads (each containing CDR3). TCRdb reprocessed the 5' RACE reads via MiXCR and lists one record per CDR3 protein. The top ten hold around 24% of the sample, which has about 580,000 distinct CDR3 sequences, 47% seen once.

The source is an older man in good health. The sequenced material came from blood. The chain uses TRBV29-1 and TRBJ2-5, with D perhaps assigned TRBD1 or TRBD2 (5 bases each). In DNA, the CDR3 is TGCATGGGACGGGGAATAGAAGAGACCCAGTACTTC. Translating it yields CMGRGIEETQYF.